This is a list of T cell receptor beta chains from one sample in a study of cytomegalovirus exposure and HLA in healthy donors. TCRdb's table, derived via immunoSEQ multiplex PCR, lists solely in-frame clones and lacks some. Among approximately 110,000 clones listed, approximately 67% were seen once. Source material: PBMCs. These receptors came from a man aged 18 to 30 in good health and CMV-seropositive. Each CDR3 is given with its conserved first and last residue. A D gene is named only where the DNA matches it firmly. The listing skips clone size in some rows; elsewhere it reads once, few, many or a size class.

CDR3 length	J gene	V gene	clone size	D gene	CDR3 DNA	CDR3 protein
16	TRBJ2-7	TRBV4-1	once	TRBD2	TGCGCCAGCAGCCAAGTGGCCGATAGCGGGGGCTACGAGCAGTACTTC	CASSQVADSGGYEQYF
16	TRBJ2-5	TRBV4-2	.	TRBD2	TGTGCCAGCAGCCCCCGGAGCGGGGGGGCCCTGGAGACCCAGTACTTC	CASSPRSGGALETQYF
14	TRBJ1-2	TRBV5-4	once	.	TGTACCAGCAGGCGGGACCGCGGACCCTATGGCTACACCTTC	CTSRRDRGPYGYTF
15	TRBJ2-3	TRBV5-1	.	.	TGCGCCAGCAGCTTGGGGCAGTGGGAGACGGATACGCAGTATTTT	CASSLGQWETDTQYF
15	TRBJ1-2	TRBV6-1	.	TRBD1	TGTGCCAGCAGTCCTGACAGGGTGAAGGGGGAGGGCTACACCTTC	CASSPDRVKGEGYTF
16	TRBJ2-5	TRBV19	.	TRBD1	TGTGCCAGTAGTACCCACACCCGACAGGGTCGGGAGACCCAGTACTTC	CASSTHTRQGRETQYF
14	TRBJ2-7	TRBV4-1	.	.	TGCGCCAGCAGCCATCCCGGACTCAAGTACGAGCAGTACTTC	CASSHPGLKYEQYF
13	TRBJ2-1	TRBV2	few	.	TGTGCCAGCAGCCCCCGGGGAGAGAATGAGCAGTTCTTC	CASSPRGENEQFF
13	TRBJ2-5	TRBV15	once	.	TGTGCCACCAGCGTCGGGATGCGCGAGACCCAGTACTTC	CATSVGMRETQYF
16	TRBJ1-5	TRBV19	.	TRBD1	TGTGCCAGTAGTATAGAGACAGGGGACTCCAATCAGCCCCAGCATTTT	CASSIETGDSNQPQHF
16	TRBJ1-6	TRBV2	.	.	TGTGCCAGCAGTGAACGTTACAAAACCTATAATTCACCCCTCCACTTT	CASSERYKTYNSPLHF
16	TRBJ2-7	TRBV28	once	.	TGTGCCAGCAGTTCTCCGAAAGACAGGTACCCCTACGAGCAGTACTTC	CASSSPKDRYPYEQYF
20	TRBJ1-3	TRBV30	.	TRBD1	TGTGCCTGGAAAGCGCGACTCGGGACAGAAATTTCTATCTCTGGAAACACCATATATTTT	CAWKARLGTEISISGNTIYF
12	TRBJ1-2	TRBV19	.	.	TGTGCCAGTAGTCCTGGTGAGTCTGGCTACACCTTC	CASSPGESGYTF
15	TRBJ2-6	TRBV28	.	.	TGTGCCAGCACCGGACAGCTATCTGGGGCCAACGTCCTGACTTTC	CASTGQLSGANVLTF
13	TRBJ1-3	TRBV6-1	.	.	TGTGCCAGCAGTGAACAGGCTGGAAACACCATATATTTT	CASSEQAGNTIYF
15	TRBJ1-5	TRBV6-1	.	.	TGTGCCAGCAGTGAGACCTACAGGGTGGGTCAGCCCCAGCATTTT	CASSETYRVGQPQHF
12	TRBJ2-3	TRBV30	.	.	TGTGCCTGGAACGGACTTTCAGATACGCAGTATTTT	CAWNGLSDTQYF
12	TRBJ2-3	TRBV5-4	.	.	TGTGCCAGCAGCGGGGACTCCGATACGCAGTATTTT	CASSGDSDTQYF
15	TRBJ2-4	TRBV27	.	TRBD2	TGTGCCAGCAGCACCGCGGGGGGCCGTAGAAACATTCAGTACTTC	CASSTAGGRRNIQYF
14	TRBJ2-1	TRBV6-1	.	TRBD2	TGTGCCAGCAGTTCCGGGACTAGGGGGAATGAGCAGTTCTTC	CASSSGTRGNEQFF
15	TRBJ1-4	TRBV9	.	.	TGTGCCAGCAGCCCAGGCGGGGGCTCGGGTGAAAAACTGTTTTTT	CASSPGGGSGEKLFF
14	TRBJ1-5	TRBV5-1	.	.	TGCGCCAGCAGCCCCATTGGGCTCAATCAGCCCCAGCATTTT	CASSPIGLNQPQHF
13	TRBJ2-7	TRBV28	.	.	TGTGCCAGCATACCTTCGACTCGCTACGAGCAGTACTTC	CASIPSTRYEQYF
16	TRBJ2-3	TRBV6-5	.	TRBD2	TGTGCCAGCAGTTACTCGGGGGGGGGTGGGACAGATACGCAGTATTTT	CASSYSGGGGTDTQYF
15	TRBJ2-7	TRBV6-5	.	TRBD2	TGTGCCAGCAGTTCGCAGGGTGGGGAGGGGTGGGAGCAGTACTTC	CASSSQGGEGWEQYF
12	TRBJ2-5	TRBV7-2	.	TRBD2	TGTGCCAGCAGCTTAGCTTGGGGGGGGGAATACTTC	CASSLAWGGEYF
15	TRBJ2-7	TRBV6-5	.	TRBD2	TGTGCCAGCAGCTACTACTTAGCGGGGGCCTACGAGCAGTACTTC	CASSYYLAGAYEQYF
14	TRBJ2-5	TRBV6-6	.	TRBD1	TGTGCCAGCAGTTACCAGGGGGTGATGGAGACCCAGTACTTC	CASSYQGVMETQYF
14	TRBJ2-1	TRBV29-1	.	.	TGCAGCGTTGCCGCGACAAGCTCCTACAATGAGCAGTTCTTC	CSVAATSSYNEQFF
19	TRBJ1-6	TRBV5-1	.	TRBD1	TGCGCCAGCAGGGTCTTCGTAACAACAGGGGGCACGGAGAATTCACCCCTCCACTTT	CASRVFVTTGGTENSPLHF
14	TRBJ1-1	TRBV5-1	.	.	TGCGCCAGCAGCTTGGACAGACTGAACACTGAAGCTTTCTTT	CASSLDRLNTEAFF
15	TRBJ1-3	TRBV18	.	.	TGTGCCAGCTCTCCAGGCTCTAGCTCTGGAAACACCATATATTTT	CASSPGSSSGNTIYF